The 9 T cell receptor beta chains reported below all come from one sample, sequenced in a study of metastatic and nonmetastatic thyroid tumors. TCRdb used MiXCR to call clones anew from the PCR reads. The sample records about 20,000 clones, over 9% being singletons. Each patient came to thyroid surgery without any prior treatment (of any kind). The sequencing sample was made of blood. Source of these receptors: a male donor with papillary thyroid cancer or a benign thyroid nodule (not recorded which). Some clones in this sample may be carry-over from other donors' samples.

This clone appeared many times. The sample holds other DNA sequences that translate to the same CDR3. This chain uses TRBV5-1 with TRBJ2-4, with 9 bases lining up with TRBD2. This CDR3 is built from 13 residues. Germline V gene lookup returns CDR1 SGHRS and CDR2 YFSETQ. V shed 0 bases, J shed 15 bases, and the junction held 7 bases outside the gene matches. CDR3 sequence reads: CASSLEASGALYF. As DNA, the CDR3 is TGCGCCAGCAGCTTGGAGGCTAGCGGGGCCCTGTACTTC.

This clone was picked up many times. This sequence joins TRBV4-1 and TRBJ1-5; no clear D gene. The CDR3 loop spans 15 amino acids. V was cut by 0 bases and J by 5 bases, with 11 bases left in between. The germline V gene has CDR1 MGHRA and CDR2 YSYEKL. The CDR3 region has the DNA TGCGCCAGCAGCCAAGATTCGTTGGGTTATCAGCCCCAGCATTTT. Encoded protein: CASSQDSLGYQPQHF.

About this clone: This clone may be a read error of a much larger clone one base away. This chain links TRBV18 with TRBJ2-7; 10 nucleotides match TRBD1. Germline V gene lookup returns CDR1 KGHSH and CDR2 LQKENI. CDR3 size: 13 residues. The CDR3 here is CASSQRDRGEQHF. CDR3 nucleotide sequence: TGTGCCAGCTCACAACGGGACAGGGGCGAGCAGCACTTC.

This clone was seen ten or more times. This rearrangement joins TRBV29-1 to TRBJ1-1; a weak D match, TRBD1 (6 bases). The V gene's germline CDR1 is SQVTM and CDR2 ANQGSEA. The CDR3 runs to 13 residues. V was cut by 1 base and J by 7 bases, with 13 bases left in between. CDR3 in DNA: TGCAGCGTTGAAGCCCCGGGACACCATGAAGCTTTCTTT. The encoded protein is CSVEAPGHHEAFF.

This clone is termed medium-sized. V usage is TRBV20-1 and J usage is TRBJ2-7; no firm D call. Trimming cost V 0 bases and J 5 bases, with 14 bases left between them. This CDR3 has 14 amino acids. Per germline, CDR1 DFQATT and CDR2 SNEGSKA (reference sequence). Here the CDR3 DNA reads TGCAGTGCTAGAGATTGGCTAGTTAGGAACGAGCAGTACTTC. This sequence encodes CSARDWLVRNEQYF.

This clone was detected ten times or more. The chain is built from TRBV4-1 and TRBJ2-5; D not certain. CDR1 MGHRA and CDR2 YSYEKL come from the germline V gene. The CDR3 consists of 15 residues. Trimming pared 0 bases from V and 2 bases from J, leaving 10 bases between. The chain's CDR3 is CASSQDRRLQETQYF. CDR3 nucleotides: TGCGCCAGCAGCCAAGATAGGAGACTTCAAGAGACCCAGTACTTC.

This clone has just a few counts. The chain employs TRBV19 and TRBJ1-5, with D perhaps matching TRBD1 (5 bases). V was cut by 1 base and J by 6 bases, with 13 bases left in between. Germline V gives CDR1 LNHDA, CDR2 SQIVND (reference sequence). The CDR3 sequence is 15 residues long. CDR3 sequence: CASSIGGGLRQPQHF. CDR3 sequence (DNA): TGTGCCAGTAGTATAGGGGGGGGTCTTCGTCAGCCCCAGCATTTT.

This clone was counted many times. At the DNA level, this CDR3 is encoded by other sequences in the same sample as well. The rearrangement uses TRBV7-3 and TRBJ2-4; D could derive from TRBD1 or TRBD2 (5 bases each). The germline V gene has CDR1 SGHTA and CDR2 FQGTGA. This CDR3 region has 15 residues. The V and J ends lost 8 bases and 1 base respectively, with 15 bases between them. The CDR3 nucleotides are TGTGCCAGCGCTTCCGGGACCGACGCCAAAAACATTCAGTACTTC. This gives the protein CASASGTDAKNIQYF.

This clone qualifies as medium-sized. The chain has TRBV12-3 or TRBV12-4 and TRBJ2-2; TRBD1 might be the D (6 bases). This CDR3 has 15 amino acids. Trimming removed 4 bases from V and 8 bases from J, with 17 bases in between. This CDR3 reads CASSSRTAAAGELFF. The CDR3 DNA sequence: TGTGCCAGCAGTTCCCGGACAGCGGCGGCTGGGGAGCTGTTTTTT.